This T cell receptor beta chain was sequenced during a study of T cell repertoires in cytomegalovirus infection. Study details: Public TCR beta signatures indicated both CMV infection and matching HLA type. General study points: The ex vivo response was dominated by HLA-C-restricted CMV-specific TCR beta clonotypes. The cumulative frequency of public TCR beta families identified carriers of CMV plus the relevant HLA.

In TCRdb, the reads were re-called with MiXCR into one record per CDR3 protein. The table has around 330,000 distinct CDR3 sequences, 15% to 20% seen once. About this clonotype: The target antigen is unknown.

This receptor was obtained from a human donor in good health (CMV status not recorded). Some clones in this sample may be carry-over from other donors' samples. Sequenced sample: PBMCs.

In DNA form, the CDR3 reads TGTGCCAGCAGTTCGCGGGGAGAAAATTCACCCCTCCACTTT. It encodes CASSSRGENSPLHF. The genes are TRBV6-1 and TRBJ1-6; D ambiguous. Trimming took off 5 bases at V and 7 bases at J, with 12 bases between the two ends. Germline CDR1 and CDR2: MNHNS and SASEGT. This CDR3 has 14 residues.